This entry lists 31 T cell receptor beta chains sequenced from one sample in a study of cytomegalovirus exposure and HLA in healthy donors. Libraries were prepared by immunoSEQ multiplex PCR; TCRdb keeps only in-frame clonotypes and omits some of them. Here the sample spans roughly 100,000 clones, over 85% being singletons. Sequencing was performed on PBMCs. All receptors derive from a woman aged 18 to 35 in good health and CMV-seronegative.

This chain connects TRBV27 to TRBJ2-7, with D perhaps matching TRBD2 (6 bases). Germline V lookup: CDR1 MNHEY, CDR2 SMNVEV (reference sequence). The length of the CDR3 is 16 residues. Trimming left V 7 bases short and J 5 bases short, with 24 bases between. CDR3 DNA: TGTGCCAGCAAGGGGACTGAGTCTTGGCGGTGGGACGAGCAGTACTTC. Translating gives CASKGTESWRWDEQYF.

The chain couples TRBV9 to TRBJ2-7, with 10 bases fitting TRBD2. CDR1 is SGDLS, CDR2 YYNGEE, per germline. The CDR3 is 15 residues long. V lost 4 bases and J lost 0; bases outside the gene matches: 4. The CDR3 here is CASSPSGRVSYEQYF. DNA for the CDR3: TGTGCCAGCAGCCCGAGCGGGAGGGTCTCCTACGAGCAGTACTTC.

This clone was detected a few times. V is TRBV7-8 and J is TRBJ2-2; 9 bases are a match to TRBD2. V lost 5 bases, J lost 2 bases, and 3 bases stayed unmatched. This CDR3 region has 15 residues. CDR1 and CDR2 from the germline V gene are SGHVS and FQNEAQ. This chain's CDR3 is CASSRSGGNTGELFF. Here the CDR3 DNA reads TGTGCCAGCAGCCGTAGCGGGGGAAACACCGGGGAGCTGTTTTTT.

The gene calls are TRBV5-1 and TRBJ2-5, with D possibly matching TRBD2 (6 bases). V lost 2 bases and J 3 bases, leaving 14 bases between the germline ends. CDR1 SGHRS and CDR2 YFSETQ come from the germline V gene. The CDR3 extends over 15 amino acids. DNA of the CDR3: TGCGCCAGCAGCTTATGGGGGGTGGATGAAGAGACCCAGTACTTC. Translated, it gives CASSLWGVDEETQYF.

This chain joins TRBV27 and TRBJ2-2; 10 bases fit TRBD2. CDR1 and CDR2 (germline): MNHEY, SMNVEV (reference sequence). The CDR3 totals 17 residues. J gave up 1 base and V 6 bases, and 8 bases lay outside the gene matches. CDR3 residues: CASSLLLAGGNTGELFF. CDR3 in DNA: TGTGCCAGCAGCCTACTTTTAGCGGGAGGGAACACCGGGGAGCTGTTTTTT.

This chain uses TRBV19 with TRBJ2-7, with 7 bases matching TRBD1. Germline V gives CDR1 LNHDA, CDR2 SQIVND (reference sequence). The CDR3 totals 14 residues. V was clipped by 5 bases and J by 2 bases; unmatched bases: 6. The CDR3 coding sequence is TGTGCCAGTAGTCCGGGACAGTACCCCTACGAGCAGTACTTC. The encoded protein is CASSPGQYPYEQYF.

This clone has just one count. V and J are TRBV6-5 and TRBJ2-7, with TRBD1 identical over 7 bases. This CDR3 region has 11 residues. The J segment lost 5 bases and the V segment lost 6 bases, leaving 1 base of the junction unmatched. Germline CDR1 MNHEY, CDR2 SVGAGI. The CDR3: CASRQGDEQYF. In nucleotides, the CDR3 is TGTGCCAGCAGGCAGGGGGACGAGCAGTACTTC.

V usage is TRBV19 and J usage is TRBJ1-1, with D possibly TRBD1 on 6 matching bases. The CDR3 has 15 residues. Per germline, CDR1 LNHDA and CDR2 SQIVND (reference sequence). The V end lost 3 bases, the J end lost 4 bases, and 15 bases lay between the germline ends. The CDR3 protein is CASSIQQGMITEAFF. The DNA of the CDR3 is TGTGCCAGTAGTATTCAGCAGGGGATGATCACTGAAGCTTTCTTT.

This chain connects TRBV10-3 to TRBJ2-2, with D hard to call. This CDR3 has 14 residues. V lost 4 bases and J 0 bases, leaving 6 bases between the germline ends. Germline loops: CDR1 ENHRY, CDR2 SYGVKD. CDR3 sequence reads: CAISGAANTGELFF. For the CDR3, the DNA is TGTGCCATCAGTGGGGCTGCGAACACCGGGGAGCTGTTTTTT.

V and J are TRBV15 and TRBJ1-1; maybe TRBD1 (6 bases). V lost 5 bases and J 0 bases, leaving 7 bases between the germline ends. CDR1 is LNHNV and CDR2 is YYDKDF in the germline V gene (reference sequence). The length of the CDR3 is 13 residues. The CDR3 region has the DNA TGTGCCACCAGCTCAGGGGTGAACACTGAAGCTTTCTTT. Translated: CATSSGVNTEAFF. Full variable domain (rest looked up from reference TRBV15 and TRBJ1-1): DAMVIQNPRYQVTQFGKPVTLSCSQTLNHNVMYWYQQKSSQAPKLLFHYYDKDFNNEADTPDNFQSRRPNTSFCFLDIRSPGLGDTAMYLCATSSGVNTEAFFGQGTRLTVV.

The chain employs TRBV29-1 and TRBJ1-1; D remains unclear. Germline V gives CDR1 SQVTM, CDR2 ANQGSEA. The CDR3 contains 11 residues. The germline V and J ends were trimmed by 5 bases and 7 bases, with 11 bases remaining between them. Here the CDR3 reads CSVLADNEAFF. For the CDR3, the DNA is TGCAGCGTTTTGGCGGATAATGAAGCTTTCTTT.

The chain employs TRBV7-8 and TRBJ2-7; D is undetermined. Looked up from germline, CDR1 is SGHVS and CDR2 is FQNEAQ. CDR3 length equals 14 residues. The ends were cut back, 2 bases at V and 0 bases at J, with 8 bases in the middle. CDR3 DNA: TGTGCCAGCAGCTTAACGACATACTCCTACGAGCAGTACTTC. It is translated as CASSLTTYSYEQYF.

The chain links TRBV9 to TRBJ1-3, with a weak D call TRBD1 (5 bases). The CDR3 sequence is 20 residues long. Germline lookup yields CDR1 SGDLS and CDR2 YYNGEE. The V end was cut by 1 base, the J end by 4 bases, with 27 bases between. The CDR3 loop is CASSVPRYRQPVNSGNTIYF. In DNA form, the CDR3 reads TGTGCCAGCAGCGTACCCCGATACAGACAGCCAGTAAATTCGGGAAACACCATATATTTT.

V gene TRBV25-1 combines with J gene TRBJ2-7; maybe TRBD2 (6 bases). Germline V gene sequence: CDR1 MGHDK, CDR2 SYGVNS. The CDR3 is 18 amino acids. With 1 base removed from V and 1 base from J, the gap between germline ends came to 20 bases. CDR3 residues: CASSELGGATTVSYEQYF. The CDR3 DNA is TGTGCCAGCAGTGAATTGGGGGGAGCGACCACCGTTTCCTACGAGCAGTACTTC.

This clone was detected once. This chain joins TRBV25-1 and TRBJ1-2; 8 nucleotides match TRBD1. The germline V gene has CDR1 MGHDK and CDR2 SYGVNS. This CDR3 is 14 amino acids long. V shed 4 bases and J 3 bases; nucleotides not matched to a gene: 4. The CDR3, as DNA: TGTGCCAGCAGTGCTGGACAGGGTTACTATGGCTACACCTTC. Translating it yields CASSAGQGYYGYTF.

This clone has just one count. J is TRBJ2-3 and V is TRBV10-1, with unresolved D. The germline V and J ends were trimmed by 0 bases and 2 bases, with 12 bases remaining between them. The CDR3 extends over 16 amino acids. CDR1 is WNHNN and CDR2 is SYGVQD in the germline V gene (reference sequence). The CDR3, as DNA: TGCGCCAGCAGTGAGTCGGGCCGATCCAACACAGATACGCAGTATTTT. Its translation is CASSESGRSNTDTQYF.

The chain couples TRBV6-1 to TRBJ2-1, with TRBD2 matching over 7 bases. This CDR3 contains 15 residues. Germline V lookup: CDR1 MNHNS, CDR2 SASEGT. The V segment lost 1 base and the J segment 7 bases; nucleotides outside the gene matches: 7. Here the CDR3 DNA reads TGTGCCAGCAGTGAAGGGCTGGGAGGGCAGAATGAGCAGTTCTTC. Encoded protein: CASSEGLGGQNEQFF.

This rearrangement joins TRBV5-1 to TRBJ2-7; 8 bases align to TRBD2. CDR3 size: 14 residues. The ends lost 1 base at V and 0 bases at J; junction bases unmatched: 0. In germline, CDR1 is SGHRS, CDR2 YFSETQ. CDR3 sequence: CASSLSGSSYEQYF. In DNA, the CDR3 is TGCGCCAGCAGCTTGAGCGGGAGCTCCTACGAGCAGTACTTC.

This sequence joins TRBV5-1 and TRBJ2-7, with 7 bases matching TRBD2. CDR1 is SGHRS and CDR2 is YFSETQ in the germline V gene. V shed 1 base, J shed 5 bases, and the junction held 12 bases outside the gene matches. CDR3 length equals 16 residues. In DNA, the CDR3 is TGCGCCAGCAGCTTGCGGGTGGGAGGGCCTAATAACGAGCAGTACTTC. This codes for CASSLRVGGPNNEQYF.

The chain recombines TRBV7-6 with TRBJ2-1; 12 bases are a match to TRBD2. The CDR3 is made up of 16 amino acids. Per germline, CDR1 SGHVS and CDR2 FNYEAQ. J gave up 6 bases and V 5 bases, and 8 bases lay outside the gene matches. The CDR3 sequence is CASSLMTSGSVNEQFF. DNA for the CDR3: TGTGCCAGCAGCCTGATGACTAGCGGGAGTGTCAATGAGCAGTTCTTC.

The chain joins TRBV19 to TRBJ2-2; 12 bases match TRBD2. The CDR3 length is 18 residues. From germline, CDR1 is LNHDA and CDR2 SQIVND (reference sequence). The junction had 10 bases not matched to a gene; V was cut back by 1 base and J by 7 bases. Here the CDR3 DNA reads TGTGCCAGTAGTATAGTTCAAGGACTAGCGGGATATGGCGGGGAGCTGTTTTTT. It translates to CASSIVQGLAGYGGELFF.

This chain joins TRBV6-1 and TRBJ2-7; 12 nucleotides line up with TRBD1. In germline, CDR1 is MNHNS, CDR2 SASEGT. Trimming removed 2 bases from V and 4 bases from J; junction bases left unmatched: 6. This CDR3 is 16 amino acids long. CDR3 sequence reads: CASSEIGTGGGYEQYF. CDR3 sequence (DNA): TGTGCCAGCAGTGAAATTGGGACAGGGGGCGGGTACGAGCAGTACTTC.

V usage is TRBV6-1 and J usage is TRBJ2-7, with D hard to call. CDR1 is MNHNS, CDR2 SASEGT, per germline. The CDR3 extends over 13 amino acids. Trimming stripped 10 bases from V and 3 bases from J, with 16 bases between. This CDR3 reads CATRVSDNYEQYF. CDR3 coding DNA: TGTGCCACCCGGGTCTCTGATAACTACGAGCAGTACTTC.

The chain combines TRBV27 with TRBJ2-1; 7 nucleotides match TRBD2. Germline V gene lookup returns CDR1 MNHEY and CDR2 SMNVEV (reference sequence). The V gene end was trimmed by 2 bases and the J gene end by 3 bases; junction bases not matched to a gene: 4. CDR3 length: 15 residues. CDR3 residues: CASSLRLADYNEQFF. In DNA, the CDR3 is TGTGCCAGCAGTTTACGGCTAGCGGACTACAATGAGCAGTTCTTC.

In nucleotides, the CDR3 is TGTGCCAGCAGTCAGGTCGTGGGCAGGGGGTATGGGGAGACCCAGTACTTC. Encoded protein: CASSQVVGRGYGETQYF. The chain recombines TRBV27 with TRBJ2-5, with 7 bases that match TRBD1. Germline V CDR1 and CDR2: MNHEY, SMNVEV (reference sequence). The CDR3 contains 17 residues. The V and J ends lost 5 bases and 5 bases, in that order; junction bases with no gene match: 17.

V usage is TRBV7-6 and J usage is TRBJ1-1, with 9 bases lining up with TRBD1. The CDR3 loop spans 15 amino acids. Germline values: CDR1 SGHVS, CDR2 FNYEAQ. V was pared by 5 bases and J by 3 bases, with 7 bases of the junction left unmatched. For the CDR3, the DNA is TGTGCCAGCAGCCCGCGACAGGGGGGGGACACTGAAGCTTTCTTT. Its protein is CASSPRQGGDTEAFF. The whole variable domain, remainder taken from reference TRBV7-6 and TRBJ1-1, is GAGVSQSPRYKVTKRGQDVALRCDPISGHVSLYWYRQALGQGPEFLTYFNYEAQQDKSGLPNDRFSAERPEGSISTLTIQRTEQRDSAMYRCASSPRQGGDTEAFFGQGTRLTVV.

The rearrangement links TRBV7-6 to TRBJ2-2; 8 bases line up with TRBD2. Trimming cost V 2 bases and J 3 bases; bases outside gene matches: 5. The CDR3 length is 16 residues. CDR1 SGHVS and CDR2 FNYEAQ come from the germline V gene. DNA for the CDR3: TGTGCCAGCAGCTTAAGAGCGGGGGAATACACCGGGGAGCTGTTTTTT. It is translated as CASSLRAGEYTGELFF.

This clone was picked up one time. This rearrangement joins TRBV10-3 to TRBJ2-5; D may be TRBD2 (7 bases). The CDR3 runs 15 residues. The V end lost 2 bases, the J end lost 2 bases, and 12 bases lay between the germline ends. Germline values: CDR1 ENHRY, CDR2 SYGVKD. In nucleotides, the CDR3 is TGTGCCATCAGTGAGCGGGGGGCACCTCAAGAGACCCAGTACTTC. This sequence encodes CAISERGAPQETQYF.

This sequence joins TRBV5-1 and TRBJ1-1, with unresolved D. Trimming removed 4 bases from V and 1 base from J, with 11 bases in between. CDR1 SGHRS and CDR2 YFSETQ come from the germline V gene. The CDR3 contains 14 residues. The CDR3 coding sequence is TGCGCCAGCAGCCCAGGACTGGCGAACACTGAAGCTTTCTTT. It encodes CASSPGLANTEAFF.

The chain recombines TRBV5-1 with TRBJ1-2; tentatively, D is TRBD1 (5 bases). Trimming stripped 0 bases from V and 5 bases from J, with 8 bases between. In germline, CDR1 is SGHRS, CDR2 YFSETQ. This CDR3 spans 13 amino acids. CDR3 nucleotide sequence: TGCGCCAGCAGCTTGGGACAGACTTATGGCTACACCTTC. It translates to CASSLGQTYGYTF.

The rearrangement uses TRBV5-4 and TRBJ1-3; TRBD1 is a possible D gene (6 bases). The V end was cut by 0 bases, the J end by 0 bases, with 13 bases between. This CDR3 is 17 amino acids long. Germline CDR1 is SGHNT and CDR2 is YYREEE (reference sequence). The CDR3 sequence is CASSLAGGPSSGNTIYF. The DNA of the CDR3 is TGTGCCAGCAGCTTGGCCGGGGGGCCCTCCTCTGGAAACACCATATATTTT.